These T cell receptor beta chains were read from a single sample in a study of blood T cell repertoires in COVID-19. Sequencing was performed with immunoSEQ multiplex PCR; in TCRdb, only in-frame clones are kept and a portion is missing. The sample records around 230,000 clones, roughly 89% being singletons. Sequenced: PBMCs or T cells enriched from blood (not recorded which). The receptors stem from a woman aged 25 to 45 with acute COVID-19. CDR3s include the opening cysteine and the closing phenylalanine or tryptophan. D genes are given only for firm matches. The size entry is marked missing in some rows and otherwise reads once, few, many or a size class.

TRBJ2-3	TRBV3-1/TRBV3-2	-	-	CASSRNRERLPTDTQYF	TGTGCCAGCAGTCGCAACAGGGAAAGGCTGCCAACAGATACGCAGTATTTT
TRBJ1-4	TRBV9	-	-	CASSVGTGMQKLFF	TGTGCCAGCAGCGTAGGGACGGGGATGCAAAAACTGTTTTTT
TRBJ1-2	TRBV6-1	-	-	CASSEGAGSPNYGYTF	TGTGCCAGCAGTGAAGGTGCGGGTAGTCCTAACTATGGCTACACCTTC
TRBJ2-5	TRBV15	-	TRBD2	CATRRAGDEGETQYF	TGTGCCACCAGGAGAGCGGGGGACGAGGGGGAGACCCAGTACTTC
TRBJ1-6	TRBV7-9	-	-	CASSLDSSYDSPLHF	TGTGCCAGCAGCTTGGACAGCTCTTATGACTCACCCCTCCACTTT
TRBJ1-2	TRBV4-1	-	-	CASTPYDTNYGYTF	TGCGCCAGCACCCCTTATGACACTAACTATGGCTACACCTTC
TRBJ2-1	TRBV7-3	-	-	CASSLRGQYYNEQFF	TGTGCCAGCAGCTTACGGGGTCAATACTACAATGAGCAGTTCTTC
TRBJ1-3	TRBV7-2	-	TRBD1	CASSPRGVSSGNTIYF	TGTGCCAGCAGCCCCAGGGGGGTCAGCTCTGGAAACACCATATATTTT
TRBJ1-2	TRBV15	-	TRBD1	CATSSWTGKVYGYTF	TGTGCCACCAGCAGTTGGACAGGAAAAGTCTATGGCTACACCTTC
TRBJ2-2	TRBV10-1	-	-	CASSVFAGAYTGELFF	TGCGCCAGCAGTGTCTTCGCGGGGGCCTACACCGGGGAGCTGTTTTTT
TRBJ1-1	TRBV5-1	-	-	CASSLTRTGFGTEAFF	TGCGCCAGCAGCTTGACCCGAACAGGGTTCGGCACTGAAGCTTTCTTT
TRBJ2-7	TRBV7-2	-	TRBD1	CASSLRSGQGYEQYF	TGTGCCAGCAGCCTAAGGTCAGGACAGGGCTACGAGCAGTACTTC
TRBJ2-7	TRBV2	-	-	CASRGIRQNEQYF	TGTGCCAGCAGGGGGATTCGACAGAACGAGCAGTACTTC
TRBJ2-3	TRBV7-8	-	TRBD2	CASSLTRTSGGSMYF	TGTGCCAGCAGCTTAACCAGGACTAGCGGGGGCTCAATGTATTTT
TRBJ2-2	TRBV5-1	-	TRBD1	CASSLGVLVGRDSATGELFF	TGCGCCAGCAGCTTGGGAGTTTTGGTCGGTAGGGACAGTGCAACCGGGGAGCTGTTTTTT
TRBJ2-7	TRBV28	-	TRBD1	CASWTGQAYEQYF	TGTGCCAGCTGGACAGGACAGGCTTACGAGCAGTACTTC
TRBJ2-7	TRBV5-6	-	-	CASSRVYEQYF	TGTGCCAGCTCCAGGGTCTACGAGCAGTACTTC
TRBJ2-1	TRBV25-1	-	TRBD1	CASSPSPGTETHEQFF	TGTGCCAGCAGTCCCTCCCCCGGGACAGAGACCCATGAGCAGTTCTTC
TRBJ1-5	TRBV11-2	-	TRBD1	CASSQGQGWNQPQHF	TGTGCCAGCAGCCAGGGACAGGGGTGGAATCAGCCCCAGCATTTT
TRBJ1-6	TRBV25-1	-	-	CASRAGSRGSYNSPLHF	TGTGCCAGCAGGGCAGGGTCGCGCGGATCCTATAATTCACCCCTCCACTTT
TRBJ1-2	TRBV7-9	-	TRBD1	CASRRTGGDYGYTF	TGTGCCAGCAGGAGGACAGGGGGCGACTATGGCTACACCTTC
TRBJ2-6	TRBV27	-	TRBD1	CASSKLRDREPTSGANVLTF	TGTGCCAGCAGCAAACTTCGGGACAGGGAACCTACCTCTGGGGCCAACGTCCTGACTTTC
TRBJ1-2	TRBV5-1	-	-	CASSSLLAHGYTF	TGCGCCAGCAGCTCTTTGCTGGCACATGGCTACACCTTC
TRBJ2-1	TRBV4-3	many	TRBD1	CASSQRDREGEQFF	TGCGCCAGCAGCCAGAGAGACAGGGAAGGTGAGCAGTTCTTC
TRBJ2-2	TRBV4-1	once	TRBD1	CASSQGQGAIGELFF	TGCGCCAGCAGCCAGGGACAGGGGGCGATCGGGGAGCTGTTTTTT
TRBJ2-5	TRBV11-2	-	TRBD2	CASSLGRTRVETQYF	TGTGCCAGCAGCCTTGGAAGGACTAGAGTAGAGACCCAGTACTTC
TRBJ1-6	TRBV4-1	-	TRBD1	CASSQEGRGFGNSPLHF	TGCGCCAGCAGCCAAGAGGGCAGGGGGTTTGGTAATTCACCCCTCCACTTT
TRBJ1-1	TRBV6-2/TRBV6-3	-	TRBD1	CASSWDRRAFF	TGTGCCAGCAGTTGGGACAGAAGGGCTTTCTTT
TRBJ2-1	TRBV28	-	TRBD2	CASTVFGVGGGNYNEQFF	TGTGCCAGCACGGTCTTCGGAGTCGGGGGGGGCAACTACAATGAGCAGTTCTTC
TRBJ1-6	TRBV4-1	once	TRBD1	CASSQEKRGPNSPLHF	TGCGCCAGCAGCCAAGAAAAGAGGGGGCCTAATTCACCCCTCCACTTT
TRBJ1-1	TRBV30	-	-	CAWSALGAITEAFF	TGTGCCTGGAGTGCCCTGGGGGCAATTACTGAAGCTTTCTTT
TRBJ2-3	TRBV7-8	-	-	CASSLGGGAPTQYF	TGTGCCAGCAGCTTAGGAGGAGGAGCCCCTACGCAGTATTTT
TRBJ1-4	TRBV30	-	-	CAWSVRGEKLFF	TGTGCCTGGAGTGTACGGGGTGAAAAACTGTTTTTT
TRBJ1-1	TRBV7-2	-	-	CASSLGNRDWRTEAFF	TGTGCCAGCAGCTTAGGGAACAGGGATTGGCGCACTGAAGCTTTCTTT
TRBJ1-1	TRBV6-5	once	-	CASRIGVNTEAFF	TGTGCCAGCAGGATAGGGGTGAACACTGAAGCTTTCTTT
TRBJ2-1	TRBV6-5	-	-	CASSYSRGGNEQFF	TGTGCCAGCAGTTACTCGAGAGGGGGCAATGAGCAGTTCTTC
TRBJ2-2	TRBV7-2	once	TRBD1	CASSLGTDYTGELFF	TGTGCCAGCAGCTTGGGGACAGACTACACCGGGGAGCTGTTTTTT
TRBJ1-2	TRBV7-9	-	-	CASSFPEGGYTF	TGTGCCAGCAGCTTCCCGGAGGGCGGCTACACCTTC
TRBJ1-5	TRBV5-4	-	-	CASSLDSTNQPQHF	TGTGCCAGCAGCTTGGATTCGACAAATCAGCCCCAGCATTTT
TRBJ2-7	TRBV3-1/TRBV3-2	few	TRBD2	CASSALRLAGGIEYEQYF	TGTGCCAGCAGCGCACTACGACTAGCGGGGGGTATTGAATACGAGCAGTACTTC
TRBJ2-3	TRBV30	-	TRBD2	CAWRTSLPHTTQYF	TGTGCCTGGAGGACTAGCCTACCCCACACGACGCAGTATTTT
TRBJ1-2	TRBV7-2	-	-	CASSLRGGYYGYTF	TGTGCCAGCAGCTTAAGGGGGGGATACTATGGCTACACCTTC
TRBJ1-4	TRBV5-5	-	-	CASSLEEPAAIANEKLFF	TGTGCCAGCAGCTTGGAGGAGCCGGCCGCGATAGCTAATGAAAAACTGTTTTTT
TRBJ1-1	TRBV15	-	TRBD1	CATSRDTDRDPNTEAFF	TGTGCCACCAGCAGAGACACGGACAGGGATCCGAACACTGAAGCTTTCTTT
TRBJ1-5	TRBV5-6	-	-	CASSLFGDQDNQPQHF	TGTGCCAGCAGCTTATTCGGGGATCAGGACAATCAGCCCCAGCATTTT
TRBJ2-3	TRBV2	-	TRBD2	CASSDSDSGGMPDTQYF	TGTGCCAGCAGTGATAGCGACAGCGGGGGGATGCCAGATACGCAGTATTTT
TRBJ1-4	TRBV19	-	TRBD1	CATGRQGTNEKLFF	TGTGCCACTGGAAGACAGGGTACTAATGAAAAACTGTTTTTT
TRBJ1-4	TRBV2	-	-	CASSAYGATNEKLFF	TGTGCCAGCAGCGCCTACGGAGCAACTAATGAAAAACTGTTTTTT
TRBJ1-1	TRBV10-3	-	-	CAISGTVNTEAFF	TGTGCCATCAGTGGGACAGTGAACACTGAAGCTTTCTTT
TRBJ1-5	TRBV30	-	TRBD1	CAWSRDRGLNQPQHF	TGTGCCTGGAGTCGAGACAGGGGCCTCAATCAGCCCCAGCATTTT
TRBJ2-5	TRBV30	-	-	CAWSAWVTGAQETQYF	TGTGCCTGGAGTGCTTGGGTGACAGGCGCCCAAGAGACCCAGTACTTC
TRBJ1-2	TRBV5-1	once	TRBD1	CASSLVGGSDGYTF	TGCGCCAGCAGCTTGGTAGGGGGCAGTGATGGCTACACCTTC
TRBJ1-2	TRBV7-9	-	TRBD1	CASSLVGGQGDTYYGYTF	TGTGCCAGCAGCTTAGTAGGGGGACAGGGGGACACATACTATGGCTACACCTTC
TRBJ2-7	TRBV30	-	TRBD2	CAWSVRGGIGEQYF	TGTGCCTGGAGTGTACGGGGGGGTATAGGGGAGCAGTACTTC